This T cell receptor (beta chain) is from a study of shared clonotypes between healthy human individuals. General observations from the study: Among donors, sharing of clonotypes was expected to be affected by sequencing depth.

Study processing details: ImmunoSEQ sequences covered only the junction and lacked quality scores; filtering therefore differed. Profiled with immunoSEQ multiplex PCR; TCRdb holds only in-frame clones, not every one. The V and J calls and clone size were taken over from that table, and D and trimming were inferred from the DNA. The table lists approximately 2,000,000 clones, roughly 95% of them singletons, with about 1.7% in the top ten. Details on this clone: Its antigen remains unknown.

Germline assignment: CDR1 SGHAT and CDR2 FQNNGV. The length of the CDR3 is 14 residues. The V gene lost 5 bases and the J gene lost 4 bases, with 14 bases spanning the gap. Selected positively for CCR7 and CD45RO-negative, naive CD8 cells excluded terminally differentiated effector memory CD45RA+ cells. This clonotype was sampled from a man aged 18 to 30 in good health. Some clones in this sample may be carry-over from other donors' samples. This chain connects TRBV11-2 to TRBJ1-2; tentative D call: TRBD1 (6 bases). The sequenced sample consisted of naive CD8+ T cells from PBMCs. Here the CDR3 DNA reads TGTGCCAGCAGCAGATGGACAGCGTCCTATGGCTACACCTTC. Protein: CASSRWTASYGYTF.